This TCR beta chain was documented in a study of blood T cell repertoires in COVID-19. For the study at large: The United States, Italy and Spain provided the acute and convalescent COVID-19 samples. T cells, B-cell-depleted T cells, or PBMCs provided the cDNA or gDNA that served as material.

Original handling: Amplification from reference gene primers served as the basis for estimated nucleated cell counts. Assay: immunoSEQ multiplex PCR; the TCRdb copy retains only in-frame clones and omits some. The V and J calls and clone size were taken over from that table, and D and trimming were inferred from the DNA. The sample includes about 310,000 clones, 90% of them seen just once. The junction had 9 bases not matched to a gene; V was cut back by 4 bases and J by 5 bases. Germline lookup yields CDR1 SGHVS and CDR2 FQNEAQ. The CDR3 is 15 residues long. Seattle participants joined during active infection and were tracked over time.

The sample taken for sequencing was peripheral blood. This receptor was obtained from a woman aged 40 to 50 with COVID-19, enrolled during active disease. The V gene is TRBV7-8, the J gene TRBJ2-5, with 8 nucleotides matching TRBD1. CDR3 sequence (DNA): TGTGCCAGCAGCTGGCCCGGACAGGGACCCGAGACCCAGTACTTC. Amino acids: CASSWPGQGPETQYF.